The T cell receptor (beta chain) under discussion was sequenced for a study of shared clonotypes between healthy human individuals (dated by TCRdb to 2019 to 2021). Study-wide context: The cohort comprised a couple of women and three men aged 18 to 49 years. For each donor, CD4 naive and CD4 memory were each given three plates, CD8 naive was given two plates, and CD8 memory was given one plate. To estimate repertoire size and how much clonotypes are shared between individuals, the study performed deep sequencing of blood TCR repertoires from a few healthy adults. To increase sequencing depth and limit assay-specific biases, TCR repertoire library preparation and sequencing were carried out by different laboratories using diverse techniques. Leukapheresis yielded between about 0.85 and 10 billion PBMCs per donor. The investigation overall reported the following: Naive subsets generally had larger estimated clonotype richness than memory subsets did. Rarefaction of sorted-subset datasets indicated incomplete sequencing despite the large sequencing depth. The genetic and exposure-history diversity represented was limited by the small number of donors. Clonotypes shared by all four sorted-subset donors showed higher generation probabilities than non-shared clonotypes. When a handful of donors were compared, the shared fraction of clonotypes was 5% to 6.5% for naive CD4, more than 3% for naive CD8, more than 2% for memory CD4, and about 0.36% for memory CD8. Only blood was sampled, and tissue TCR repertoires likely differ from those in blood. Pairwise subsampling indicated that sequencing depth was expected to affect the degree of clonotype sharing among donors.

CD8 naive samples consisted of CD45RO-negative cells that were positively selected for CCR7, yielding a CD45RA+CCR7+ population without TemRA cells. The donors were healthy, HIV-negative adults with no recently reported acute infections or vaccinations. All donors were Caucasian adults living in Nashville, Tennessee, USA. Blood was collected by leukapheresis, and PBMCs were isolated by Ficoll-Histopaque density gradient centrifugation and then cryopreserved in liquid nitrogen vapor phase. Analytical flow cytometry was used to check the purity and quantity of every magnetically sorted T cell population. Genomic DNA was isolated from each sorted fraction and quantified by UV absorbance on a Nanodrop 2000c. CDR1 MDHEN and CDR2 SYDVKM are derived from the germline V gene. V is clipped by 2 bases and J by 3 bases, and the sequence between their germline boundaries is 22 bases long. Measured from the cysteine to the phenylalanine, the CDR3 is 19 residues long. The sequence is cut down to CDR3 DNA, 57 bases in frame from base 1.

This clone came up once. What antigen it recognizes has not been identified. There are no base qualities to consult, and no much larger clone falls within one base. TCR CDR3 regions were amplified from genomic DNA by multiplex PCR using the deep immunoSEQ assay. Genomic DNA extracted from each cell subset was distributed evenly over all wells of several immunoSEQ 96-well plates, and each plate served as one replicate. For sorted subsets, each replicate PCR was loaded with roughly 200 ng genomic DNA, equivalent to about 33,000 T cell genomes. The purified libraries were quantified using a Qubit 3.0 fluorometer, sized with a Bioanalyzer 2100, and then quantified again using the KAPA Library Quantification kit. Each immunoSEQ 96-well plate was sequenced on its own single-read 150-cycle Illumina NextSeq 550 flow cell. As for the original processing: The immunoSEQ output contained only junctional sequences without quality scores, so filtering could not match that applied to full-length reads. Sequences were annotated with PyIR, a Python wrapper for IgBLAST v1.9, and V/J genes and CDR3 were assigned using IMGT germline references. Reads with weak V/J assignments (E-value above 1e-6), missing CDR3, stop codons, out-of-frame junctions, or ambiguous translated residues were removed. V3J clonotypes were defined as sequences sharing the same inferred V gene, J gene, and CDR3 amino acid sequence. To compute the percentage overlap between repertoires, the number of shared unique clonotypes was divided by the size of the smaller repertoire. RTK rarefaction, the Chao1 estimator, and Recon v2.1 estimates of unobserved clonotypes were used to assess repertoire richness. Generation probabilities for all TCRbeta clonotypes obtained by the gDNA method from a few donors were computed using OLGA. TCRdb mirrors the immuneACCESS table, restricted to in-frame sequences. Some clones are absent from its copies; in checked studies, under half trace to an unresolved V gene, and the reason for the others is unknown. The V and J calls and clone size come from that table; D and trimming were worked out from the DNA. This sample gives about 2 million clones in total; about 95% of them show up just once. Jointly, the top ten make up 1.1% of the sample.

Sequencing used naive CD8+ T cells sorted from blood. Interpreted using the paper, the cell subset or site label stands for: CD45RA+CCR7+. Recombination linked TRBV28 to TRBJ2-2, with TRBD2 tentatively as D gene (7 bases match). The origin of this receptor is a young man in good health. Here the CDR3 is given as CASSLIGRLRGADTGELFF. The bases are TGTGCCAGCAGTTTAATCGGCCGGCTCCGGGGGGCGGACACCGGGGAGCTGTTTTTT.